The entry below describes one T cell receptor beta chain. Its cognate antigen is unknown. The data were obtained in a study of siplizumab effects on memory and regulatory T cells. General study findings and limits: Proliferating Tregs' suppressive function in siplizumab cultures went unconfirmed.

Using immunoSEQ multiplex PCR, the repertoire was profiled, and TCRdb retains in-frame clones only, with some absent. The table lists approximately 100,000 clones, roughly 94% of them singletons. The CDR3 length is 15 residues. With 2 bases clipped from V and 6 bases from J, the junction kept 4 bases outside the gene matches. Looked up from germline, CDR1 is LGHNT and CDR2 is FRNRAP. Material: Tregs sorted from blood. V and J are TRBV12-5 and TRBJ2-1; 10 nucleotides match TRBD1. The receptor was derived from a human donor in good health. CDR3 amino acids: CASGLPRTGGNEQFF. The CDR3 DNA is TGTGCTAGTGGTTTGCCGAGGACAGGGGGCAATGAGCAGTTCTTC.